The 19 T cell receptor beta chains reported below all come from one sample, sequenced in a study of identical twins. TCRdb called the 5' RACE reads again in MiXCR, with one record for every CDR3 protein. This sample has approximately 220,000 distinct CDR3 sequences, with 6% to 8.5% found just once. The same data also went into a second study, on yellow fever vaccine responses in identical twins.

Sequenced material: CD8+ T cells sorted from blood. All receptors derive from a woman aged 18-29 years in good health.

This clonotype occurred a few times. The J gene is TRBJ1-5, the V gene TRBV24-1; no clear D gene. Germline V gives CDR1 KGHDR, CDR2 SFDVKD. The CDR3 loop spans 14 amino acids. The V and J ends lost 6 bases and 9 bases respectively, with 17 bases between them. The CDR3 loop reads CATSPRGANWPQHF. The CDR3 nucleotides are TGTGCCACCAGTCCCAGAGGCGCTAATTGGCCCCAGCATTTT.

The chain couples TRBV4-1 to TRBJ2-1; D is perhaps TRBD2 (6 bases). Trimming cost V 4 bases and J 6 bases, with 13 bases left between them. CDR3 length equals 14 residues. Germline CDR1 reads MGHRA; CDR2 reads YSYEKL. DNA of the CDR3: TGCGCCAGCAGCCCAGATACGGAGGGCAATGAGCAGTTCTTC. Amino acid sequence: CASSPDTEGNEQFF.

This clonotype was detected a few times. The CDR3 DNA follows: TGCGCCAGCAGCCAAGAGTCGGACAGGGGGCGGGAAGAGACCCAGTACTTC. It translates to CASSQESDRGREETQYF. The gene calls are TRBV4-1 and TRBJ2-5; TRBD1 agrees at 11 bases. Germline V gene lookup returns CDR1 MGHRA and CDR2 YSYEKL. The ends lost 0 bases at V and 3 bases at J; junction bases unmatched: 6. The CDR3 contains 17 residues.

This clonotype was seen a few times. The rearrangement joins TRBV12-3 or TRBV12-4 to TRBJ1-4; D may be TRBD1 (5 bases). V lost 1 base to trimming and J lost 3 bases, with 6 bases between them. The CDR3 spans 14 residues. The CDR3 here is CASSLEQANEKLFF. CDR3 nucleotides: TGTGCCAGCAGTTTAGAACAGGCTAATGAAAAACTGTTTTTT.

The chain joins TRBV14 to TRBJ1-2; D not certain. V lost 1 base and J 6 bases, leaving 6 bases between the germline ends. The CDR3 runs to 12 residues. CDR1 is SGHDN and CDR2 is FVKESK in the germline V gene. The CDR3, as DNA: TGTGCCAGCAGCCAAGCGGGTAATGGCTACACCTTC. Translated, it gives CASSQAGNGYTF.

The genes are TRBV12-3 or TRBV12-4 and TRBJ2-5; maybe TRBD2 (8 bases). This CDR3 has 15 residues. Deletions cut 5 bases from V and 2 bases from J, with 15 bases between. For the CDR3, the DNA is TGTGCCAGCAGTCGAAGCGGGGGACAGCAAGAGACCCAGTACTTC. Its protein is CASSRSGGQQETQYF.

A few counts support this clonotype. The CDR3 is CSVNGQGPGELFF. CDR3 DNA: TGCAGCGTAAACGGACAGGGCCCCGGGGAGCTGTTTTTT. J is TRBJ2-2 and V is TRBV29-1; 8 bases match TRBD1. Germline CDR1 is SQVTM and CDR2 is ANQGSEA. The V gene end was trimmed by 6 bases and the J gene end by 6 bases; junction bases not matched to a gene: 6. The CDR3 totals 13 residues.

The table lists this clonotype with a few counts. The chain recombines TRBV25-1 with TRBJ2-2; 8 nucleotides agree with TRBD1. V was pared by 0 bases and J by 0 bases, with 6 bases of the junction left unmatched. The CDR3 is made up of 18 amino acids. Germline V CDR1 and CDR2: MGHDK, SYGVNS. The CDR3 protein is CASSEYPGQGANTGELFF. CDR3 DNA sequence: TGTGCCAGCAGTGAATACCCTGGACAGGGTGCGAACACCGGGGAGCTGTTTTTT.

CDR3 DNA: TGTGCCAGCAGCGATTCGAGGACTAGCTCCGGGGGTACGCAGTATTTT. This codes for CASSDSRTSSGGTQYF. This sequence joins TRBV7-2 and TRBJ2-3; TRBD2 agrees at 8 bases. The CDR3 sequence is 16 residues long. Per the germline V gene, CDR1 is SGHTA and CDR2 is FQGNSA. After removal of 5 bases from V and 8 bases from J, the junction contained 15 bases not matched to a gene.

This clonotype was counted at least ten times. The chain links TRBV12-3 or TRBV12-4 to TRBJ1-1, with D tentatively TRBD1 (5 bases). The CDR3 consists of 12 residues. With 6 bases removed from V and 1 base from J, the gap between germline ends came to 6 bases. CDR3 in amino acids: CASRRGNTEAFF. The CDR3 nucleotides are TGTGCCAGCAGGAGGGGGAACACTGAAGCTTTCTTT.

There are a few counts of this clonotype. This chain links TRBV9 with TRBJ1-4; the D gene is possibly TRBD1 (6 bases). CDR1 is SGDLS and CDR2 is YYNGEE in the germline V gene. The CDR3 spans 17 residues. V was cut by 4 bases and J by 4 bases, with 20 bases left in between. The CDR3 loop reads CASSPSDVTGGNEKLFF. The CDR3 nucleotides read TGTGCCAGCAGCCCAAGCGACGTGACAGGCGGTAATGAAAAACTGTTTTTT.

This chain uses TRBV7-9 with TRBJ2-1; 10 nucleotides align to TRBD1. The V and J ends lost 1 base and 5 bases, in that order; junction bases with no gene match: 2. The CDR3 consists of 15 residues. Germline V lookup: CDR1 SEHNR, CDR2 FQNEAQ (reference sequence). The CDR3: CASSLGTGGDNEQFF. Here the CDR3 DNA reads TGTGCCAGCAGCTTAGGGACAGGGGGGGACAATGAGCAGTTCTTC.

This clonotype has at least ten counts. For the CDR3, the DNA is TGTGCCAGCAGCCCTCGACAGGAAAGAGCTAATGAAAAACTGTTTTTT. It encodes CASSPRQERANEKLFF. The chain couples TRBV7-9 to TRBJ1-4, with a possible D match to TRBD1 (6 bases). CDR1 is SEHNR and CDR2 is FQNEAQ in the germline V gene (reference sequence). The length of the CDR3 is 16 residues. V was clipped by 5 bases and J by 3 bases, with 16 bases between them.

The chain has TRBV11-3 and TRBJ2-3; D unresolved. The length of the CDR3 is 14 residues. Deletions cut 5 bases from V and 6 bases from J, with 15 bases between. The germline CDR1 and CDR2 sequences are SGHNT and YENEEA. The CDR3 here is CASSRYVVRDTQYF. The DNA of the CDR3 is TGTGCCAGCAGCCGATATGTGGTACGGGATACGCAGTATTTT.

V is TRBV7-2 and J is TRBJ2-7; TRBD1 or TRBD2 may be the D gene (6 bases each). The CDR3 is 14 residues long. Germline V gene data show CDR1 as SGHTA and CDR2 as FQGNSA. V was shortened by 9 bases and J by 0 bases, with 15 bases between the two germline ends. The CDR3 DNA reads as TGTGCCAGAATTAGAGGGGGGAGCTCCTACGAGCAGTACTTC. Its protein is CARIRGGSSYEQYF.

This clonotype was seen at least ten times. CDR3 nucleotides: TGTGCCAGCAGCCGCGGACAGGGAGGACCCTACAATGAGCAGTTCTTC. Translation gives CASSRGQGGPYNEQFF. The genes are TRBV7-8 and TRBJ2-1, with 8 bases matching TRBD1. V dropped 5 bases and J dropped 2; count of bases not matched to a gene: 8. From germline, CDR1 is SGHVS and CDR2 FQNEAQ. CDR3 size: 16 residues.

This rearrangement joins TRBV28 to TRBJ2-2, with TRBD2 matching over 7 bases. V trimming: 7 bases; J trimming: 6 bases; junction bases outside the gene matches: 2. This CDR3 contains 12 residues. The germline gives CDR1 MDHEN, CDR2 SYDVKM. The CDR3 region is CASTRGAGELFF. CDR3 nucleotides: TGTGCCAGCACTCGGGGGGCCGGGGAGCTGTTTTTT.

This clonotype was detected many times. V is TRBV7-8 and J is TRBJ2-3; 9 nucleotides line up with TRBD1. The CDR3 consists of 16 residues. J lost 4 bases, V lost 4 bases, and 9 bases had no gene match. CDR1 SGHVS and CDR2 FQNEAQ come from the germline V gene. The CDR3 DNA reads as TGTGCCAGCAGCTCACTAGGACAGGGGAGGGCAGATACGCAGTATTTT. It is translated as CASSSLGQGRADTQYF.

This clonotype has at least ten counts. The CDR3 sequence: CASSESGRLASVYEQYF. CDR3 nucleotides: TGTGCCAGCAGTGAATCTGGCCGACTAGCGTCTGTTTACGAGCAGTACTTC. The V gene is TRBV25-1, the J gene TRBJ2-7; 8 positions agree with TRBD2. Per germline, CDR1 MGHDK and CDR2 SYGVNS. This CDR3 is built from 17 residues. V lost 1 base to trimming and J lost 4 bases; unmatched junction nucleotides: 12.